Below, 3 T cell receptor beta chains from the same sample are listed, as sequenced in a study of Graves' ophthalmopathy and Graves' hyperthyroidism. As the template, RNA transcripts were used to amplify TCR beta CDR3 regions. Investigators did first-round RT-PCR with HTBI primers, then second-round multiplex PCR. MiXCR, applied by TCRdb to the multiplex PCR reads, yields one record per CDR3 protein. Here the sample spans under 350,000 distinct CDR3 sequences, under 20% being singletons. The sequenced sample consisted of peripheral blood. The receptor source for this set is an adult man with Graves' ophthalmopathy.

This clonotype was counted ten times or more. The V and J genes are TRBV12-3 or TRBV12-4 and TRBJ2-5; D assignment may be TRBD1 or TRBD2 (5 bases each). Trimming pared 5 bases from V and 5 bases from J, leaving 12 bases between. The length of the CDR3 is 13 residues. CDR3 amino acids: CASSPRGAETQYF. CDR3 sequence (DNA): TGTGCCAGCAGTCCGAGGGGCGCGGAGACCCAGTACTTC.

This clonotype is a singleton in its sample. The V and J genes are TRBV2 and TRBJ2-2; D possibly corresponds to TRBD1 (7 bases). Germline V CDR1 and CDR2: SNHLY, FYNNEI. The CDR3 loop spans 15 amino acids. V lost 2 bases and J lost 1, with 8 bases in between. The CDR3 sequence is CASSEQGGNTGELFF. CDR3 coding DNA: TGTGCCAGCAGTGAACAGGGGGGGAACACCGGGGAGCTGTTTTTT.

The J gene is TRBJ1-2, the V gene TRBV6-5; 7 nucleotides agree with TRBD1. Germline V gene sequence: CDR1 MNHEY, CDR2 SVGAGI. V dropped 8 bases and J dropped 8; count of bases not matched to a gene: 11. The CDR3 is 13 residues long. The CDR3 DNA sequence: TGTGCCAGCCTTACGCGACAGGGTAGGGGCTACACCTTC. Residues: CASLTRQGRGYTF.